The present T cell receptor (beta chain) was sequenced within a study of shared clonotypes between healthy human individuals. Selected positively for CCR7 and CD45RO-negative, naive CD8 cells excluded terminally differentiated effector memory CD45RA+ cells. Findings of the study overall: Incompleteness in sorted-subset sequencing, despite large depth, was shown by rarefaction.

As for this clone: Its specificity is unknown.

Data came from immunoSEQ multiplex PCR; TCRdb stores just in-frame clones and leaves some out. Of more than 600,000 clones listed, about 91% are singletons. Germline CDR1 and CDR2: SEHNR and FQNEAQ (reference sequence). V lost 5 bases, J lost 8 bases, and 14 bases stayed unmatched. This CDR3 region has 16 residues. J is TRBJ1-4 and V is TRBV7-9, with 7 bases matching TRBD1. Sequenced input: naive CD8+ T cells sorted from blood. This TCR was sampled from a man aged 25 to 40 in good health. CDR3 protein: CASSHPGQTVREKLFF. The CDR3 nucleotides read TGTGCCAGCAGCCACCCGGGACAGACGGTGAGGGAAAAACTGTTTTTT. The full variable domain, completed using reference TRBV7-9 and TRBJ1-4, is DTGVSQNPRHKITKRGQNVTFRCDPISEHNRLYWYRQTLGQGPEFLTYFQNEAQLEKSRLLSDRFSAERPKGSFSTLEIQRTEQGDSAMYLCASSHPGQTVREKLFFGSGTQLSVL.